This entry lists 24 T cell receptor beta chains sequenced from one sample in a study of OX40 agonist ivuxolimab in advanced cancers. Receptor amplification or capture employed the immunoSEQ multiplex PCR assay. TCRdb holds this immuneACCESS table with in-frame rearrangements only. Some clones are missing; in checked studies, unresolved V genes explain under half, and the rest has no known cause. Across this sample there are fewer than 90,000 clones, with approximately 93% seen only once. About 6.7% of the sample rests with the top ten. Source: CD4+ or CD8+ T cells sorted from blood, taken in a trial of the OX40 agonist ivuxolimab. The source is an adult with an advanced solid tumor such as melanoma, head and neck, liver or kidney cancer.

A remark on this clone: This CDR3 is also generated by other DNA sequences in the sample. CDR3 sequence: CASSYSSGDGYTF. CDR3 sequence (DNA): TGTGCCAGCAGTTACTCTTCAGGGGACGGCTACACCTTC. V and J are TRBV6-5 and TRBJ1-2; D is perhaps TRBD1 (6 bases). The CDR3 is 13 amino acids. Germline CDR1 and CDR2: MNHEY and SVGAGI. Trimming took off 0 bases at V and 8 bases at J, with 10 bases between the two ends.

The rearrangement uses TRBV27 and TRBJ1-2; 10 bases are shared with TRBD1. CDR1 and CDR2 from the germline V gene are MNHEY and SMNVEV (reference sequence). This CDR3 region has 15 residues. V was pared by 0 bases and J by 3 bases, with 1 base of the junction left unmatched. This CDR3 is CASSLSTGGYYGYTF. The CDR3 DNA is TGTGCCAGCAGTTTATCGACAGGGGGCTACTATGGCTACACCTTC.

The chain couples TRBV11-2 to TRBJ2-7, with D perhaps TRBD2 (6 bases). This CDR3 has 13 amino acids. The V gene lost 5 bases and the J gene lost 2 bases, with 10 bases spanning the gap. Germline V lookup: CDR1 SGHAT, CDR2 FQNNGV. The CDR3 DNA reads as TGTGCCAGCAGCCCAGGAGGGGCCTACGAGCAGTACTTC. Protein: CASSPGGAYEQYF.

V gene TRBV12-5 combines with J gene TRBJ2-4, with a tentative D call TRBD1 (6 bases). Germline assignment: CDR1 LGHNT and CDR2 FRNRAP. CDR3 length: 15 amino acids. Trimming stripped 3 bases from V and 9 bases from J, with 18 bases between. The CDR3 protein is CASGFSVQGRGIQYF. DNA for the CDR3: TGTGCTAGTGGTTTTTCGGTACAGGGTAGGGGCATTCAGTACTTC.

V gene TRBV5-1 combines with J gene TRBJ2-6; a weak D match, TRBD2 (6 bases). Per the germline V gene, CDR1 is SGHRS and CDR2 is YFSETQ. The germline V and J ends were trimmed by 4 bases and 6 bases, with 11 bases remaining between them. The CDR3 runs 14 residues. The CDR3 DNA follows: TGCGCCAGCAGCCCCCCGGGAGTGGCCAACGTCCTGACTTTC. This gives the protein CASSPPGVANVLTF.

The rearrangement joins TRBV18 to TRBJ2-7, with D perhaps TRBD2 (5 bases). The length of the CDR3 is 16 residues. Germline lookup yields CDR1 KGHSH and CDR2 LQKENI. Trimming pared 3 bases from V and 7 bases from J, leaving 22 bases between. The CDR3 loop is CASSPSAYRQPGEQYF. The DNA of the CDR3 is TGTGCCAGCTCACCCTCTGCCTACCGGCAGCCGGGAGAGCAGTACTTC.

This chain connects TRBV29-1 to TRBJ2-7; 9 bases match TRBD1. Trimming cost V 0 bases and J 0 bases; bases outside gene matches: 6. This CDR3 region has 16 residues. Germline V CDR1 and CDR2: SQVTM, ANQGSEA. The CDR3 region is CSVEDGDRGSSYEQYF. CDR3 DNA: TGCAGCGTTGAAGATGGAGACAGGGGGAGCTCCTACGAGCAGTACTTC.

The chain combines TRBV7-2 with TRBJ1-3; weak D call: TRBD1 (5 bases). The germline V gene encodes CDR1 SGHTA and CDR2 FQGNSA. The CDR3 runs to 15 residues. The V end was cut by 10 bases, the J end by 0 bases, with 16 bases between. As DNA, the CDR3 is TGTGCCACCTCTTTAGAGGGGTTCTCTGGAAACACCATATATTTT. Amino acid sequence: CATSLEGFSGNTIYF.

The J gene is TRBJ2-1, the V gene TRBV4-1, with 8 bases aligning to TRBD2. The germline gives CDR1 MGHRA, CDR2 YSYEKL. The V and J ends lost 4 bases and 7 bases, in that order; junction bases with no gene match: 6. The CDR3 loop spans 14 amino acids. This CDR3 is CASSPPAGVNEQFF. The CDR3 nucleotides are TGCGCCAGCAGCCCCCCAGCGGGAGTTAATGAGCAGTTCTTC.

The chain has TRBV27 and TRBJ2-2, with TRBD2 matching over 10 bases. This CDR3 contains 17 residues. With 2 bases clipped from V and 7 bases from J, the junction kept 10 bases outside the gene matches. The germline CDR1 and CDR2 sequences are MNHEY and SMNVEV (reference sequence). In nucleotides, the CDR3 is TGTGCCAGCAGTTTAAATATAGCGGGGGGTCTCAGCGGGGAGCTGTTTTTT. This translates into CASSLNIAGGLSGELFF.

In its sample, this clone was seen once. The chain uses TRBV10-3 and TRBJ1-1; 8 bases agree with TRBD1. CDR1 and CDR2 from the germline V gene are ENHRY and SYGVKD. Germline trimming cut 6 bases from V and 4 bases from J; bases unmatched to any gene: 1. The CDR3 loop spans 12 amino acids. CDR3 region: CAIRGQGTEAFF. For the CDR3, the DNA is TGTGCCATCAGAGGACAGGGCACTGAAGCTTTCTTT.

The V and J genes are TRBV20-1 and TRBJ1-2; unclear D gene. CDR1 and CDR2 (germline): DFQATT, SNEGSKA (reference sequence). This CDR3 comprises 10 residues. The germline V and J ends were trimmed by 7 bases and 6 bases, with 9 bases remaining between them. CDR3 DNA sequence: TGCAGTGACGTTTATGATGGCTACACCTTC. Protein product: CSDVYDGYTF.

V gene TRBV11-2 combines with J gene TRBJ2-7; 8 nucleotides align to TRBD2. The CDR3 has 16 amino acids. Trimming took 5 bases from V and 0 from J; bases not matched to a gene: 9. Per germline, CDR1 SGHAT and CDR2 FQNNGV. For the CDR3, the DNA is TGTGCCAGCAGCACCGACGGACTAGCCGCCTCCTACGAGCAGTACTTC. Translating it yields CASSTDGLAASYEQYF.

V and J are TRBV13 and TRBJ2-7; D might be TRBD2 (6 bases). Looked up from germline, CDR1 is PRHDT and CDR2 is FYEKMQ (reference sequence). The CDR3 loop spans 15 amino acids. The V end was cut by 2 bases, the J end by 7 bases, with 18 bases between. CDR3: CASSLRTNPSGEQYF. In DNA, the CDR3 is TGTGCCAGCAGCTTACGGACTAATCCTTCGGGGGAGCAGTACTTC.

The V and J genes are TRBV7-8 and TRBJ2-7; D not certain. Trimming took 4 bases from V and 5 from J, leaving 9 bases between them. The germline gives CDR1 SGHVS, CDR2 FQNEAQ. This CDR3 is 12 amino acids long. The CDR3 region has the DNA TGTGCCAGCAGCTCTCGTAGAAACGAGCAGTACTTC. Its translation is CASSSRRNEQYF.

This chain joins TRBV4-1 and TRBJ1-2; 9 bases line up with TRBD1. The V and J ends lost 4 bases and 2 bases, in that order; junction bases with no gene match: 2. The CDR3 runs to 14 residues. Germline-derived CDR1 and CDR2 are MGHRA and YSYEKL. CDR3: CASSRDRGNYGYTF. Here the CDR3 DNA reads TGCGCCAGCAGCCGTGACAGGGGGAACTATGGCTACACCTTC.

The CDR3 sequence: CASSLGAYEQYF. The CDR3 region has the DNA TGTGCCAGCAGCTTAGGAGCCTACGAGCAGTACTTC. The chain carries TRBV11-2 and TRBJ2-7; D is unresolved. The germline V gene encodes CDR1 SGHAT and CDR2 FQNNGV. Trimming removed 1 base from V and 2 bases from J, with 3 bases in between. The CDR3 length is 12 residues.

The chain has TRBV7-9 and TRBJ2-1; D gene unclear. This CDR3 has 14 residues. V was shortened by 0 bases and J by 7 bases, with 10 bases between the two germline ends. Germline V gives CDR1 SEHNR, CDR2 FQNEAQ (reference sequence). The CDR3 bases are TGTGCCAGCAGCTTAGCCACCGCGCCTAATGAGCAGTTCTTC. It codes for CASSLATAPNEQFF. The full variable domain, completed using reference TRBV7-9 and TRBJ2-1, is DTGVSQNPRHKITKRGQNVTFRCDPISEHNRLYWYRQTLGQGPEFLTYFQNEAQLEKSRLLSDRFSAERPKGSFSTLEIQRTEQGDSAMYLCASSLATAPNEQFFGPGTRLTVL.

The rearrangement links TRBV5-4 to TRBJ1-2; D perhaps matches TRBD1 (5 bases). Trimming took 0 bases from V and 6 from J, leaving 12 bases between them. The length of the CDR3 is 14 residues. The germline gives CDR1 SGHNT, CDR2 YYREEE (reference sequence). The CDR3 loop is CASSLGRGSNGYTF. DNA of the CDR3: TGTGCCAGCAGCTTGGGAAGGGGCAGCAATGGCTACACCTTC.

V usage is TRBV5-6 and J usage is TRBJ2-7; 14 bases line up with TRBD2. The trim removed 5 bases at V and 6 bases at J, leaving 13 bases unmatched. Germline CDR1 is SGHDT and CDR2 is YYEEEE. The CDR3 covers 17 residues. The CDR3 reads CASRDTGTSGSGGEQYF. The CDR3 DNA is TGTGCCAGCAGAGATACCGGGACTAGCGGGAGTGGGGGCGAGCAGTACTTC.

This rearrangement joins TRBV9 to TRBJ1-1; D possibly corresponds to TRBD1 (6 bases). The length of the CDR3 is 13 residues. Germline values: CDR1 SGDLS, CDR2 YYNGEE. V lost 2 bases to trimming and J lost 5 bases, with 10 bases between them. CDR3 nucleotides: TGTGCCAGCAGCGTCCACAGGGATACTGAAGCTTTCTTT. This sequence encodes CASSVHRDTEAFF.

The chain has TRBV27 and TRBJ2-1; maybe TRBD2 (6 bases). Germline V gene data show CDR1 as MNHEY and CDR2 as SMNVEV (reference sequence). Trimming pared 0 bases from V and 6 bases from J, leaving 15 bases between. CDR3 size: 16 residues. CDR3 nucleotides: TGTGCCAGCAGTTTATCGATCGCCGGGACTTTCAATGAGCAGTTCTTC. Translation: CASSLSIAGTFNEQFF.

The table lists this clone with a count of one. J is TRBJ2-1 and V is TRBV4-1; D gene ambiguous. The CDR3 contains 15 residues. Germline V gene lookup returns CDR1 MGHRA and CDR2 YSYEKL. The germline V and J ends were trimmed by 1 base and 9 bases, with 16 bases remaining between them. CDR3 in amino acids: CASSQAPLLVFEQFF. DNA of the CDR3: TGCGCCAGCAGCCAAGCGCCTCTTCTGGTATTTGAGCAGTTCTTC.

The genes are TRBV29-1 and TRBJ2-7; 9 nucleotides agree with TRBD2. CDR1 is SQVTM, CDR2 ANQGSEA, per germline. V lost 1 base and J lost 2; bases outside the gene matches: 9. The CDR3 has 16 amino acids. The CDR3 here is CSVEGVGSGGPYEQYF. The CDR3 DNA is TGCAGCGTTGAAGGGGTTGGTAGCGGGGGACCCTACGAGCAGTACTTC.